The clone carrying this TCR beta chain appeared once. The germline CDR1 and CDR2 sequences are SGHRS and YFSETQ. The CDR3 consists of 12 residues. Trimming cost V 0 bases and J 7 bases, with 5 bases left between them. The data were taken from a study of blood T cell repertoires in COVID-19. Patients of the Seattle cohort, enrolled during active infection, were followed longitudinally. Sequenced by immunoSEQ multiplex PCR; TCRdb stores in-frame clones only, minus some. The sample has 250,000 to 300,000 clones, 70% to 90% seen once. This sequence originates from a woman younger than 45 with COVID-19, enrolled during active disease. The sequenced sample was peripheral blood. The V and J genes are TRBV5-1 and TRBJ2-1; D is undetermined. CDR3 nucleotides: TGCGCCAGCAGCTTGGTTATGAATGAGCAGTTCTTC. Translation gives CASSLVMNEQFF.